This T cell receptor beta chain was documented in a study of blood T cell repertoires in COVID-19 (dated by TCRdb to 2020 to 2021). Regarding the complete study: The collaborator samples originated in the United States, Italy and Spain and spanned the acute and convalescent phases of COVID-19. Where HLA class I and class II types were available, the types were taken from metadata supplied by the sample provider, not from assay-based typing. The samples were drawn from the first 160 participants of the ongoing ImmuneRACE study and from more than 1,000 subjects provided by 6 global collaborators. A freely available public database, intended as a resource for researchers studying the immune response to SARS-CoV-2, is where the repertoires were released. Subjects who had been exposed to COVID-19, were actively infected with it, or had recovered from it provided the deeply sampled blood TCRbeta repertoires that made up the dataset. The prospective study material was composed of cDNA or gDNA derived from T cells, B-cell-depleted T cells, or PBMCs. Nearly every sample came with metadata listing a de-identified subject ID, COVID-19 status, age in years and sex. Broad study findings and their caveats: The quantity of clinical and demographic metadata differed by source and by participant and was supplied without curation.

V is clipped by 1 base and J by 2 bases, and the sequence between their germline boundaries is 8 bases long. CDR3 length: 14 amino acids, cysteine to phenylalanine. Left in the record is the CDR3 DNA by itself, 42 bases read in frame from the first base. CDR1 SGHAT and CDR2 FQNNGV are derived from the germline V gene. TCRbeta CDR3 regions were amplified from genomic DNA using the immunoSEQ Assay, a bias-controlled multiplex PCR. The authors' analysis ran thus. Nucleated cell counts per sample were estimated from amplification of reference gene primers within the assay. Sequence reads were collapsed and filtered to measure the absolute abundance of every unique TCRbeta CDR3 rearrangement. Productive Simpson clonality was computed per sample as the square root of Simpson's diversity index over productive rearrangements. The immuneACCESS repertoire file appears here via TCRdb, limited to in-frame rearrangements. These files lack a portion of the clones; in checked studies, under half of the deficit traces to unresolved V genes, and the cause of the others is not known. V and J calls and clone size are those listed in that table; D and trimming were worked out from the DNA. Counted in this sample were about 110,000 clones; roughly four fifths of them appeared once. Over 8.5% of the sample is taken by the ten largest.

Whole blood was collected in K2EDTA tubes by collaborating institutions according to the institutions' own protocols. For TCRbeta analysis, collaborators shipped samples in one of three forms: frozen whole blood, isolated PBMCs, or DNA extracted from either of those sample types. In the case of this clone: Its antigen remains unidentified. Per-base quality was not reported, and no clone a single base away is much larger than it.

The sequence derives from a woman between 65 and 79 years old with acute or convalescent COVID-19. The V and J segments used are TRBV11-2 and TRBJ1-1, and the D gene may be TRBD1, 6 bases matching. Sequenced: peripheral blood. DNA sequence: TGTGCCAGCAGCTTAGGGACAGCAAACACTGAAGCTTTCTTT. This sequence encodes CASSLGTANTEAFF.